Each of the 28 T cell receptor beta chains below was sequenced from the same sample in a study of read filtering for tumor transcriptome and immune sequencing. Molecular barcoded adaptors covering alpha/delta and beta/gamma chains were used on roughly 400 ng RNA. One entry per CDR3 protein results from TCRdb running MiXCR on the reads. The table shows about 14,000 distinct CDR3 sequences, with over 20% occurring only once. What was sequenced was a population of CD138-negative cells sorted from bone marrow. These TCRs come from a donor at least 40 years old with multiple myeloma.

The V gene is TRBV6-4, the J gene TRBJ2-2; the D call may be TRBD1 or TRBD2 (5 bases each). The V and J ends lost 4 bases and 4 bases respectively, with 10 bases between them. This CDR3 is 14 amino acids long. Germline V gene sequence: CDR1 MRHNA, CDR2 SNTAGT. DNA for the CDR3: TGTGCCAGCAGTGTTGAGGGGAGCACCGGGGAGCTGTTTTTT. Translation: CASSVEGSTGELFF.

This clonotype has only a few counts. The chain joins TRBV7-9 to TRBJ1-3, with D hard to call. The V gene's germline CDR1 is SEHNR and CDR2 FQNEAQ (reference sequence). CDR3 length equals 15 residues. Between the trimmed V and J ends, which lost 5 bases and 0 bases, there was a span of 11 bases. CDR3 amino acids: CASSLTTDSGNTIYF. CDR3 nucleotides: TGTGCCAGCAGCCTAACGACGGACTCTGGAAACACCATATATTTT.

This clonotype was picked up a small number of times. The rearrangement uses TRBV7-8 and TRBJ2-3, with a weak D call TRBD1 (5 bases). V gave up 5 bases and J gave up 7 bases, with 10 bases separating them. CDR3 length: 12 amino acids. The germline V gene has CDR1 SGHVS and CDR2 FQNEAQ. CDR3 sequence: CASSPRVHTQYF. The CDR3 bases are TGTGCCAGCAGCCCCAGGGTGCATACGCAGTATTTT.

This chain joins TRBV19 and TRBJ2-1; 10 bases are shared with TRBD2. V gave up 4 bases and J gave up 8 bases; unmatched junction bases: 5. The CDR3 is 14 residues long. Germline assignment: CDR1 LNHDA and CDR2 SQIVND (reference sequence). CDR3 in amino acids: CASSSKAGGDEQFF. The CDR3, as DNA: TGTGCCAGTAGTAGTAAAGCGGGAGGGGATGAGCAGTTCTTC. The full variable domain, completed using reference TRBV19 and TRBJ2-1, is DGGITQSPKYLFRKEGQNVTLSCEQNLNHDAMYWYRQDPGQGLRLIYYSQIVNDFQKGDIAEGYSVSREKKESFPLTVTSAQKNPTAFYLCASSSKAGGDEQFFGPGTRLTVL.

This clonotype was detected many times. The J gene is TRBJ2-2, the V gene TRBV7-8; 10 bases align to TRBD2. There are 18 residues in the CDR3. The V gene end was trimmed by 2 bases and the J gene end by 0 bases; junction bases not matched to a gene: 6. The V gene's germline CDR1 is SGHVS and CDR2 FQNEAQ. In nucleotides, the CDR3 is TGTGCCAGCAGCTTACGGCTAGCGGGAGCCGCGAACACCGGGGAGCTGTTTTTT. Protein product: CASSLRLAGAANTGELFF.

Worth noting for this clonotype: It is likely a read error: a sequence one base away is far more abundant. This chain joins TRBV11-3 and TRBJ2-1; D call uncertain. In germline, CDR1 is SGHNT, CDR2 YENEEA. The CDR3 has 13 residues. CDR3 amino acids: CASSTPNQAEQIF. The CDR3 DNA sequence: TGTGCCAGCAGCACCCCTAATCAGGCTGAGCAGATCTTC.

A few counts support this clonotype. The chain joins TRBV29-1 to TRBJ2-7, with D perhaps matching TRBD2 (6 bases). The CDR3 is 15 amino acids. V lost 7 bases and J lost 3, with 22 bases in between. Germline CDR1 reads SQVTM; CDR2 reads ANQGSEA. CDR3 DNA sequence: TGCAGCGCCAGCGGCGGGGACCGGAACCTCTACGAGCAGTACTTC. Translated, it gives CSASGGDRNLYEQYF.

This clonotype was found a few times. V and J are TRBV5-1 and TRBJ1-5; D unresolved. CDR1 and CDR2 (germline): SGHRS, YFSETQ. The CDR3 is 13 residues long. The V end lost 5 bases, the J end lost 6 bases, and 12 bases lay between the germline ends. CDR3 coding DNA: TGCGCCAGCAGTAAGGAAAGTAGTCAGCCCCAGCATTTT. Its protein product is CASSKESSQPQHF.

This clonotype showed up many times. V and J are TRBV19 and TRBJ2-2; 12 bases agree with TRBD2. The CDR3 contains 15 residues. Trimming cost V 7 bases and J 6 bases; bases outside gene matches: 6. In germline, CDR1 is LNHDA, CDR2 SQIVND (reference sequence). CDR3 sequence reads: CASNRLAGVSGELFF. Written as DNA, the CDR3 is TGTGCCAGTAACAGACTAGCGGGGGTCTCCGGGGAGCTGTTTTTT.

The V and J genes are TRBV19 and TRBJ2-1; 13 bases fit TRBD2. V gave up 3 bases and J gave up 10 bases; unmatched junction bases: 6. CDR3 length: 15 amino acids. Per germline, CDR1 LNHDA and CDR2 SQIVND (reference sequence). CDR3 residues: CASSIAGLAGKEQFF. The CDR3 coding sequence is TGTGCCAGTAGTATTGCGGGACTAGCGGGGAAAGAGCAGTTCTTC. Supplemented by reference TRBV19 and TRBJ2-1, the full variable domain reads DGGITQSPKYLFRKEGQNVTLSCEQNLNHDAMYWYRQDPGQGLRLIYYSQIVNDFQKGDIAEGYSVSREKKESFPLTVTSAQKNPTAFYLCASSIAGLAGKEQFFGPGTRLTVL.

This sequence joins TRBV5-1 and TRBJ2-7, with 13 bases that match TRBD2. Germline CDR1 is SGHRS and CDR2 is YFSETQ. With V trimmed by 0 bases and J by 4 bases, 4 bases remained unmatched. The CDR3 is 16 residues long. This CDR3 is CASSLGLAGGEYEQYF. In DNA, the CDR3 is TGCGCCAGCAGCTTGGGACTAGCGGGAGGAGAGTACGAGCAGTACTTC. Filled out from reference TRBV5-1 and TRBJ2-7, the complete variable domain reads KAGVTQTPRYLIKTRGQQVTLSCSPISGHRSVSWYQQTPGQGLQFLFEYFSETQRNKGNFPGRFSGRQFSNSRSEMNVSTLELGDSALYLCASSLGLAGGEYEQYFGPGTRLTVT.

This clonotype was recorded a few times. The chain is built from TRBV27 and TRBJ2-3; D not certain. V lost 3 bases and J lost 7, with 5 bases in between. Germline values: CDR1 MNHEY, CDR2 SMNVEV (reference sequence). The CDR3 extends over 11 amino acids. CDR3 loop: CASSFGNTQYF. The CDR3 DNA reads TGTGCCAGCAGTTTCGGAAATACGCAGTATTTT.

Of note for this clonotype: A much larger clone differs from this one at a single base, so this may be a read error. The genes are TRBV6-4 and TRBJ2-5; 10 nucleotides align to TRBD1. Looked up from germline, CDR1 is MRHNA and CDR2 is SNTAGT. The trim removed 2 bases at V and 11 bases at J, leaving 11 bases unmatched. The CDR3 is made up of 15 amino acids. CDR3 nucleotides: TGTGCCAGCAGTGACGACAGGGGGCTTTACAATGAGCAGTACTTC. Its translation is CASSDDRGLYNEQYF.

This clonotype was observed a few times. The rearrangement links TRBV18 to TRBJ2-7, with TRBD1 as a possible D gene (6 bases). Germline CDR1 and CDR2: KGHSH and LQKENI. Trimming shortened V by 3 bases and J by 5 bases, and 14 bases separated the two germline ends. The CDR3 runs to 14 residues. The CDR3: CASSPGQKADEQYF. The CDR3 nucleotides read TGTGCCAGCTCACCGGGACAAAAAGCCGACGAGCAGTACTTC.

In its sample, this clonotype was seen a few times. The chain couples TRBV30 to TRBJ2-7, with 7 bases matching TRBD1. This CDR3 is built from 16 residues. Germline V gene sequence: CDR1 GTSNPN, CDR2 SVGIG (reference sequence). Trimming cost V 0 bases and J 0 bases; bases outside gene matches: 8. CDR3 in DNA: TGTGCCTGGAGTGTACAATGGACAGGTATCTCCTACGAGCAGTACTTC. It specifies CAWSVQWTGISYEQYF.

Note on this clonotype: A clone one base away is much larger, so this may be a read error. This chain uses TRBV11-3 with TRBJ2-3; 12 bases align to TRBD2. The CDR3 is made up of 16 amino acids. Germline V CDR1 and CDR2: SGHNT, YENEEA. CDR3 loop: CPSTPTSGSLTDTQYF. CDR3 bases: TGTCCCAGCACCCCGACTAGCGGGAGCCTCACAGATACGCAGTATTTT.

This clonotype was recorded many times. This sequence joins TRBV27 and TRBJ1-5; TRBD1 might be the D (6 bases). Per the germline V gene, CDR1 is MNHEY and CDR2 is SMNVEV (reference sequence). The CDR3 is 15 residues long. The V end lost 8 bases, the J end lost 5 bases, and 19 bases lay between the germline ends. The CDR3: CASSPTLHRDQPQHF. CDR3 in DNA: TGTGCCAGCTCTCCGACCCTACACAGGGATCAGCCCCAGCATTTT.

This clonotype was counted many times. The chain links TRBV4-2 to TRBJ2-7, with 9 bases aligning to TRBD2. There are 14 residues in the CDR3. Germline loops: CDR1 LGHNA, CDR2 YNFKEQ. V gave up 4 bases and J gave up 4 bases; unmatched junction bases: 5. Here the CDR3 DNA reads TGTGCCAGCAGCCGGCGGGAGGGCCAATACGAGCAGTACTTC. Encoded protein: CASSRREGQYEQYF.

This chain links TRBV14 with TRBJ2-3, with D maybe TRBD1 (6 bases). V lost 1 base, J lost 7 bases, and 18 bases lay in between. CDR1 is SGHDN, CDR2 FVKESK, per germline. The CDR3 spans 16 residues. DNA of the CDR3: TGTGCCAGCAGCCAAGTTGGCGACCAGGGGCGGAATACGCAGTATTTT. Translation gives CASSQVGDQGRNTQYF.

This clonotype was found many times. V and J are TRBV5-5 and TRBJ2-2, with 8 bases matching TRBD1. From germline, CDR1 is SGHKS and CDR2 YYEKEE (reference sequence). This CDR3 spans 16 amino acids. Germline trimming cut 5 bases from V and 1 base from J; bases unmatched to any gene: 7. Here the CDR3 DNA reads TGTGCCAGCAGTAGGAGACAGGGGAAGAACACCGGGGAGCTGTTTTTT. It yields the protein CASSRRQGKNTGELFF. Full variable domain (remainder filled in from reference TRBV5-5 and TRBJ2-2): DAGVTQSPTHLIKTRGQQVTLRCSPISGHKSVSWYQQVLGQGPQFIFQYYEKEERGRGNFPDRFSARQFPNYSSELNVNALLLGDSALYLCASSRRQGKNTGELFFGEGSRLTVL.

In its sample, this clonotype was seen many times. This chain joins TRBV3-1 and TRBJ2-7; D unclear. The CDR3 extends over 13 amino acids. The germline CDR1 and CDR2 sequences are LGHDT and YNNKEL (reference sequence). Trimming cost V 4 bases and J 6 bases, with 13 bases left between them. The CDR3 loop reads CASSPARIGEQYF. In nucleotides, the CDR3 is TGTGCCAGCAGCCCCGCCAGGATCGGCGAGCAGTACTTC.

In its sample, this clonotype was seen many times. At one boundary the junction diverges from the germline segment, which might be a read error. V gene TRBV10-3 combines with J gene TRBJ2-1, with D possibly being TRBD2 (5 bases). Germline CDR1 ENHRY, CDR2 SYGVKD. The CDR3 consists of 15 residues. The CDR3 DNA reads TGTGTCATCAGTGAGTCGAAGACGGGATACAATGAGCAGTTCTTC. Translation: CVISESKTGYNEQFF.

The chain recombines TRBV6-2 or TRBV6-3 with TRBJ2-1; D is uncertain. The germline gives CDR1 MNHEY, CDR2 SVGEGT. Trimming cost V 7 bases and J 7 bases, with 14 bases left between them. The CDR3 spans 13 residues. The CDR3 sequence is CASTRILVNEQFF. The CDR3 DNA sequence: TGTGCCAGCACTCGAATTTTGGTTAATGAGCAGTTCTTC.

This clonotype has just a few counts. The V gene is TRBV14, the J gene TRBJ1-1, with TRBD1 matching over 8 bases. The trim removed 5 bases at V and 5 bases at J, leaving 7 bases unmatched. The length of the CDR3 is 14 residues. Germline assignment: CDR1 SGHDN and CDR2 FVKESK. The DNA for the CDR3 is TGTGCCAGCAGCTTCCGGACAGGGAAAACTGAAGCTTTCTTT. This gives the protein CASSFRTGKTEAFF.

Only one count was recorded for this clonotype. One end of the junction does not line up with germline, which may come from a read error. The chain employs TRBV6-1 and TRBJ2-2, with D perhaps matching TRBD2 (7 bases). Germline values: CDR1 MNHNS, CDR2 SASEGT. The CDR3 length is 15 residues. The DNA of the CDR3 is TGTGCCCGCAGTAGGCAGGGAGGGGGCACCGGGGAGCTGTTTTTT. This sequence encodes CARSRQGGGTGELFF.

The J gene is TRBJ1-1, the V gene TRBV7-2; D not certain. The CDR3 loop spans 13 amino acids. Germline loops: CDR1 SGHTA, CDR2 FQGNSA. The V and J ends lost 5 bases and 1 base respectively, with 8 bases between them. CDR3 loop: CASSPIRNTEAFF. CDR3 DNA: TGTGCCAGCAGCCCAATCAGGAACACTGAAGCTTTCTTT. Looking up the rest from reference TRBV7-2 and TRBJ1-1 gives the full variable domain: GAGVSQSPSNKVTEKGKDVELRCDPISGHTALYWYRQSLGQGLEFLIYFQGNSAPDKSGLPSDRFSAERTGGSVSTLTIQRTQQEDSAVYLCASSPIRNTEAFFGQGTRLTVV.

This clonotype has a count of ten or more. The chain joins TRBV4-1 to TRBJ2-1; D uncertain. The CDR3 is made up of 16 amino acids. Trimming cost V 0 bases and J 5 bases, with 14 bases left between them. Germline V CDR1 and CDR2: MGHRA, YSYEKL. The CDR3 protein is CASSQEGWALNNEQFF. The DNA of the CDR3 is TGCGCCAGCAGCCAAGAGGGCTGGGCCCTGAACAATGAGCAGTTCTTC.

About this clonotype: Mismatch with germline at one junction end may stem from a read error. This chain joins TRBV12-3 or TRBV12-4 and TRBJ1-1, with D unclear. This CDR3 region has 15 residues. The CDR3: CASSAVRRANTVAFF. CDR3 bases: TGTGCCAGCAGTGCAGTGCGTAGGGCAAACACTGTAGCTTTTTTT.